The present T cell receptor beta chain was sequenced within a study of glioma-infiltrating T cells. The wider study: Target coverage was roughly 4- to 10-fold for about a million blood T cells. General observations from the study: Signature shared blood CDR3 motifs were enriched in low-divergence and depleted in high-divergence patients.

The germline V gene has CDR1 SGHTA and CDR2 FQGNSA. Trimming pared 5 bases from V and 0 bases from J, leaving 13 bases between. The CDR3 has 15 amino acids. Using RNA template, CDR3s of TCR alpha and beta were amplified with iRepertoire arm-PCR. Input was about 85-400 ng of tissue mRNA or PBMC total RNA. TCRdb re-called the multiplex PCR reads with MiXCR, one entry per CDR3 protein. The sample consists of a few hundred thousand distinct CDR3 sequences, roughly two fifths of them appearing once. As to this clonotype: Antigen unknown.

V usage is TRBV7-2 and J usage is TRBJ1-2, with D uncertain. The material sequenced was glioma tissue, nonneoplastic brain tissue, or PBMCs (not recorded which). This receptor was identified in a human donor with low-grade glioma or glioblastoma, undergoing nonglioma brain surgery, or in good health (not recorded which). As DNA, the CDR3 is TGTGCCAGCAGCCGCGTCCTATTAGCTAACTATGGCTACACCTTC. Amino acid sequence: CASSRVLLANYGYTF.